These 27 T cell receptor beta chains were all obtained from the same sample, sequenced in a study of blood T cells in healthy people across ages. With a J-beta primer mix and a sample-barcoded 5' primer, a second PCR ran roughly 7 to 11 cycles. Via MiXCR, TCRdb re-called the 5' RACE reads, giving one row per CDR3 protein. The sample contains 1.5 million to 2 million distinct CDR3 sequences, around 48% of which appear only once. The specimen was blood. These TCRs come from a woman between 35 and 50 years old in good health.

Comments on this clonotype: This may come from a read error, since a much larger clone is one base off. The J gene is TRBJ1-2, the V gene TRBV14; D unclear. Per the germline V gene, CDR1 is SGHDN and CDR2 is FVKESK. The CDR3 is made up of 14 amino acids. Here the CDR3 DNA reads TGTGCCAGCAGCCAACAAACGGTTTCCTATGGCTCCACCTTC. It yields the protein CASSQQTVSYGSTF.

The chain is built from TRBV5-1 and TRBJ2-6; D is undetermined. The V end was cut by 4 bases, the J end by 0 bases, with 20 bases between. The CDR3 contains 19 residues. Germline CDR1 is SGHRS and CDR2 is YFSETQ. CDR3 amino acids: CASSLQTRTTLSGANVLTF. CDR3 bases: TGCGCCAGCAGCCTACAAACCCGGACCACCCTCTCTGGGGCCAACGTCCTGACTTTC.

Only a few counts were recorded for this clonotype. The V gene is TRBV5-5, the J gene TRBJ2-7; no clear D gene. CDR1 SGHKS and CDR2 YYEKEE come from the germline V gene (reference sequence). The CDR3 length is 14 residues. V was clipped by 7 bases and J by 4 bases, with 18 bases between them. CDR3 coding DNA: TGTGCCAGCGTGGATTCCTTCCCCCCTTACGAGCAGTACTTC. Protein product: CASVDSFPPYEQYF.

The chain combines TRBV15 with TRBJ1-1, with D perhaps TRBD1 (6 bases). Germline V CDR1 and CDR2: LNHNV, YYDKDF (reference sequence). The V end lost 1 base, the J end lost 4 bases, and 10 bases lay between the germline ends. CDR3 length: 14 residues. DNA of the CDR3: TGTGCCACCAGCAGAGTAGGGGGGGGCACTGAAGCTTTCTTT. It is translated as CATSRVGGGTEAFF.

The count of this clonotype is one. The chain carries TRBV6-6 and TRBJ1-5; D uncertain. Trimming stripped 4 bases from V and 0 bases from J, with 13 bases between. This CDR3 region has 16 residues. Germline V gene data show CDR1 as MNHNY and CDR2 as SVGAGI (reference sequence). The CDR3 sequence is CASSFSGWHSNQPQHF. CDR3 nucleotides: TGTGCCAGCAGTTTTTCGGGATGGCATAGCAATCAGCCCCAGCATTTT.

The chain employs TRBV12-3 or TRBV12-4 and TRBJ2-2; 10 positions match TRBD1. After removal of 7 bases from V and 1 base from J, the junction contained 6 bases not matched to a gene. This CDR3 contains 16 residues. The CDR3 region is CASNARTGGNTGELFF. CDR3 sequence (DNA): TGTGCCAGCAATGCTCGGACAGGGGGGAACACCGGGGAGCTGTTTTTT.

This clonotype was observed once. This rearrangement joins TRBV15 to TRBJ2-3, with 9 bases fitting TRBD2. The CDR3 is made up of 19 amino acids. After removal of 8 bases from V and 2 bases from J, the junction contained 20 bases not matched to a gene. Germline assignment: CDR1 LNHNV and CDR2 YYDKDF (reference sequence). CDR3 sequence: CATGKKRGSAGGPTDTQYF. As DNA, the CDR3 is TGTGCCACCGGCAAGAAAAGGGGGTCCGCGGGGGGGCCCACAGATACGCAGTATTTT.

CDR3 in amino acids: CASGGTTEAFF. The CDR3 DNA sequence: TGTGCCTCCGGGGGGACGACTGAAGCTTTCTTT. The chain couples TRBV3-1 to TRBJ1-1, with D possibly being TRBD1 (5 bases). The CDR3 covers 11 residues. CDR1 is LGHDT, CDR2 YNNKEL, per germline (reference sequence). V was trimmed by 11 bases and J by 5 bases, leaving 12 bases between them.

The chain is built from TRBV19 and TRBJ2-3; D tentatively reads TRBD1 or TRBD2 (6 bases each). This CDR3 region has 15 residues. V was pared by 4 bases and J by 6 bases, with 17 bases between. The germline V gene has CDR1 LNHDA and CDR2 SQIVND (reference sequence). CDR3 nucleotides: TGTGCCAGTAGTACTGCCGGACGGGGGCGGGATACGCAGTATTTT. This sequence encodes CASSTAGRGRDTQYF.

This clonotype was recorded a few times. The CDR3 loop is CASSPYPGLAGGLDEQFF. CDR3 nucleotides: TGTGCCAGCAGCCCCTACCCAGGCCTAGCGGGGGGGCTCGATGAGCAGTTCTTC. The rearrangement joins TRBV7-2 to TRBJ2-1; 12 bases are shared with TRBD2. This CDR3 spans 18 amino acids. Trimming took 5 bases from V and 8 from J; bases not matched to a gene: 16. CDR1 is SGHTA, CDR2 FQGNSA, per germline.

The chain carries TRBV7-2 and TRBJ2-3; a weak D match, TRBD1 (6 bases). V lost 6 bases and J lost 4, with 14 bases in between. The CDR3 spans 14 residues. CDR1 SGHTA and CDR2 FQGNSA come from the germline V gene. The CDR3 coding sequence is TGTGCCAGCAGTGTCAGACAGGTTTCAGATACGCAGTATTTT. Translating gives CASSVRQVSDTQYF.

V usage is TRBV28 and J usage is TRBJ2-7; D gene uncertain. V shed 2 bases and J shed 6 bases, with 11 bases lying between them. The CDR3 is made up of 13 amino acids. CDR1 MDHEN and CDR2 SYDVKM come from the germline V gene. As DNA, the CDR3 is TGTGCCAGCAGTTTACGGTCGTATCGCGAGCAGTACTTC. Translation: CASSLRSYREQYF.

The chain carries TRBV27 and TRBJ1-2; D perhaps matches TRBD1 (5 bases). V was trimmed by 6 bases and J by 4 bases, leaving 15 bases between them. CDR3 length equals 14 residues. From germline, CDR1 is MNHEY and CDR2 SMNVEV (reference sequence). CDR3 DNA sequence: TGTGCCAGCAGGACGGATCCGGGGCTCTATGGCTACACCTTC. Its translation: CASRTDPGLYGYTF.

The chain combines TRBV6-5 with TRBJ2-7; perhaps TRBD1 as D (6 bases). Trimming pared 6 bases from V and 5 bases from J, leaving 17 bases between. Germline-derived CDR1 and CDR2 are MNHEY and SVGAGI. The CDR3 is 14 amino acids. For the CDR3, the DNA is TGTGCCAGCAGCCTCACAGGGTATATAGACGAGCAGTACTTC. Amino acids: CASSLTGYIDEQYF.

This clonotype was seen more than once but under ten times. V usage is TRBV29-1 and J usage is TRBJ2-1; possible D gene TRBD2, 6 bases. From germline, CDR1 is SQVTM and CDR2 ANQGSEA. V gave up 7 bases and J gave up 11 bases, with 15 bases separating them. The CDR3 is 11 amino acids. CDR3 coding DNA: TGCAGCGGATCGCCCGGAGGGAAGCAGTTCTTC. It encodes CSGSPGGKQFF.

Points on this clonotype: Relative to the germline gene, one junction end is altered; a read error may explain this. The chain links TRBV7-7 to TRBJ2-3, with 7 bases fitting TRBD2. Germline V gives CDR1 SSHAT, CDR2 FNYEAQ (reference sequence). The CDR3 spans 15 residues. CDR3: CASSFGAGITDTQYF. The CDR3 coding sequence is TGTGCTAGCAGCTTCGGAGCGGGGATCACAGATACGCAGTATTTT.

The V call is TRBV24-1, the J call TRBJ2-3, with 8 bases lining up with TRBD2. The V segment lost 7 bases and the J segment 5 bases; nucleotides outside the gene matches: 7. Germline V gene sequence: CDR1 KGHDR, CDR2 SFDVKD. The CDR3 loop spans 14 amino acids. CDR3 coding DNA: TGTGCCACCAGGGAAGCGGGGGTGGGAGATACGCAGTATTTT. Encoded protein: CATREAGVGDTQYF.

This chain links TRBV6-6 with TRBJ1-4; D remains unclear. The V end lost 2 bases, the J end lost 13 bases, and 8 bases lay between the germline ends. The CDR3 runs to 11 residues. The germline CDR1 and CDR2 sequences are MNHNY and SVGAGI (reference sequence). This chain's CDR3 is CASSYTAALFF. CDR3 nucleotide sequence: TGTGCCAGCAGTTACACGGCGGCACTGTTTTTT.

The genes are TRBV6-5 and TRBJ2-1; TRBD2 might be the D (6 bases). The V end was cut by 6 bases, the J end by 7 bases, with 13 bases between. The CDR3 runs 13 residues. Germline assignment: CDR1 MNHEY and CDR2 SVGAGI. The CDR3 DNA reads TGTGCCAGCAGCCCCTGGGCGGGAAATGAGCAGTTCTTC. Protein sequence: CASSPWAGNEQFF.

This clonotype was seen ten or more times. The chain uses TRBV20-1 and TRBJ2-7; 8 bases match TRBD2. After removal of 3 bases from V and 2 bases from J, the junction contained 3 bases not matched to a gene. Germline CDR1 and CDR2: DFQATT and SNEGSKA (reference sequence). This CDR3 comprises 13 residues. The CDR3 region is CSASGGAAYEQYF. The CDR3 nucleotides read TGCAGTGCTAGCGGGGGGGCGGCCTACGAGCAGTACTTC.

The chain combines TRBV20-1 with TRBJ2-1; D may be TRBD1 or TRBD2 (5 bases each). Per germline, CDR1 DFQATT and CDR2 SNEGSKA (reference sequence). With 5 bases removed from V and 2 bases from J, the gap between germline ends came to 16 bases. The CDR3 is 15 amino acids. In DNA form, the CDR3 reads TGCAGTGCTTTGGGTGGGGCGACTACCTACAATGAGCAGTTCTTC. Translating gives CSALGGATTYNEQFF.

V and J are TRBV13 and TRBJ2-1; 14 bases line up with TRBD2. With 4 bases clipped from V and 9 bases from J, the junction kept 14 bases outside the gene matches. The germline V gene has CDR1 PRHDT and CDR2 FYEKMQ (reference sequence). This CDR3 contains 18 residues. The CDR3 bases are TGTGCCAGCAGCTCCGGGACTAGCGGGGGTTCGTCATACGGTGAGCAGTTCTTC. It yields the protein CASSSGTSGGSSYGEQFF.

The CDR3 here is CASSVSGTSLRTDTQYF. The CDR3 DNA reads as TGTGCCAGCAGCGTATCCGGGACTAGCCTTCGCACAGATACGCAGTATTTT. The chain employs TRBV9 and TRBJ2-3, with 9 bases fitting TRBD2. The CDR3 totals 17 residues. Unmatched junction bases numbered 7, after V lost 1 base and J lost 1 base. Germline CDR1 is SGDLS and CDR2 is YYNGEE.

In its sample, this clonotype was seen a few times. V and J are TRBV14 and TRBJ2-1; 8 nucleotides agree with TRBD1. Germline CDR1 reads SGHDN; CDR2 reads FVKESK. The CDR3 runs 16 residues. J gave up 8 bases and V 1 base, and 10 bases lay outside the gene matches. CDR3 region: CASSQGRQGRRDEQFF. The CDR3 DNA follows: TGTGCCAGCAGCCAAGGTCGACAGGGGAGAAGGGATGAGCAGTTCTTC.

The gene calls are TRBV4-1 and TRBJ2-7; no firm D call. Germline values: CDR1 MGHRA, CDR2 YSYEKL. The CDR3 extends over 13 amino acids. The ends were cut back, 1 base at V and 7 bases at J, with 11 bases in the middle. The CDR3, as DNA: TGCGCCAGCAGCCAAGTTAACAGTTGTGAGCAGTACTTC. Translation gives CASSQVNSCEQYF.

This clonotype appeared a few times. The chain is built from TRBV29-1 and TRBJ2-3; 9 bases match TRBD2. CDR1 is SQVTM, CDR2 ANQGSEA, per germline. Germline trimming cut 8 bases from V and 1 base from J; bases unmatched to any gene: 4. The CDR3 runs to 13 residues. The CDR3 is CSYSSGGTDTQYF. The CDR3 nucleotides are TGCAGCTACTCTAGCGGGGGCACAGATACGCAGTATTTT.

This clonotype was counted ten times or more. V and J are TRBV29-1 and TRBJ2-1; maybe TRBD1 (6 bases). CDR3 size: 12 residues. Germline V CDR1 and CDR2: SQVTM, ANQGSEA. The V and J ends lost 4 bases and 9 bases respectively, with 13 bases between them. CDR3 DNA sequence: TGCAGCGTTGCAATAACAGGGAGTGAGCAGTTCTTC. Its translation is CSVAITGSEQFF.